This T cell receptor (beta chain) was retrieved from a study of vaccination and CD4 T cells after COVID-19. Background on the study: Three convalescent patients were sampled post-vaccination (at day 14 and at days 161 to 241). Researchers treated control cultures with a CEFX pool, an HIV-1 Nef pool, or no peptide. Stimuli were overlapping spike peptide pools of SARS-CoV-2 and three common cold coronaviruses (HCoV-NL63, HCoV-OC43, HCoV-229E).

As for this clonotype: What it binds is not known.

Trimming removed 4 bases from V and 2 bases from J; junction bases left unmatched: 11. Germline lookup yields CDR1 SGHTA and CDR2 FQGNSA. The CDR3 extends over 18 amino acids. With the Oncomine TCR Beta short-read assay, DNA from cultured CD4+ T cells was sequenced. Each CDR3 protein is one row after TCRdb ran MiXCR on the PCR reads. The sample consists of roughly 20,000 distinct CDR3 sequences, around 42% of them appearing once. The time point was: late sampling 161 to 241 days after vaccination in a few convalescent patients. The treatment is: approximately 10-day PBMC culture with coronavirus spike peptide pools or control peptides (ViraFEST assay). ViraFEST sequenced TCRs after peptide-pool expansion of antigen-specific T cells.

The sample consisted of CD4+ T cells from blood, cultured in vitro, taken about 7 months after SARS-CoV-2 vaccination. The J gene is TRBJ2-6, the V gene TRBV7-2; the match to TRBD2 covers 7 bases. This receptor was obtained from a human donor who had recovered from COVID-19. Here the CDR3 reads CASSWGGGSVAGANVLTF. DNA of the CDR3: TGTGCCAGCAGCTGGGGCGGCGGGAGTGTTGCTGGGGCCAACGTCCTGACTTTC.